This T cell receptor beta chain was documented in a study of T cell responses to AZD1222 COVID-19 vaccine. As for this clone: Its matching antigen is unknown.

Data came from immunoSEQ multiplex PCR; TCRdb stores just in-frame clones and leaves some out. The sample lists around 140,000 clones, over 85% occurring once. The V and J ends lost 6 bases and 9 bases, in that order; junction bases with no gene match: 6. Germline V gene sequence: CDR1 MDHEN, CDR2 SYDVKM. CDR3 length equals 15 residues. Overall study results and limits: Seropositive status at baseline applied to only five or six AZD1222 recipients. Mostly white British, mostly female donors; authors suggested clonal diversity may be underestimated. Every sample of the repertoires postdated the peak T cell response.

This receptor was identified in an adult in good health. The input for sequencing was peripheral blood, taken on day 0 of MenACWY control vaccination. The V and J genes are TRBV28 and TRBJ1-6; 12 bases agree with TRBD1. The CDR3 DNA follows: TGTGCCAGCAGACGGGGACAGGGGGCTCTTTCACCCCTCCACTTT. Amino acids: CASRRGQGALSPLHF.